The 7 T cell receptor beta chains given below trace back to one sample, sequenced in a study of technical replicates of blood from a handful of donors listed by TCRdb under 2017. The library came from the immunoSEQ multiplex PCR assay. TCRdb stores this immuneACCESS table with in-frame sequences only. Part of the clones is absent; in the studies checked, under half of the shortfall reflects unresolved V genes, and no reason is known for the rest. The sample table holds more than 90,000 clones, of which around 95% were seen once. Around 0.35% of the sample comes from the top ten. Sequencing was carried out using T cells isolated from PBMCs. These receptor sequences come from a human donor in good health.

The chain recombines TRBV6-5 with TRBJ2-3, with D uncertain. Germline lookup yields CDR1 MNHEY and CDR2 SVGAGI. This CDR3 comprises 13 residues. Trimming left V 2 bases short and J 9 bases short, with 12 bases between. CDR3 in amino acids: CASSYGHRETQYF. In nucleotides, the CDR3 is TGTGCCAGCAGTTACGGGCACAGAGAAACGCAGTATTTT.

The chain uses TRBV7-3 and TRBJ2-1; D uncertain. Trimming took 2 bases from V and 0 from J, leaving 14 bases between them. This CDR3 region has 17 residues. The germline CDR1 and CDR2 sequences are SGHTA and FQGTGA. CDR3 nucleotide sequence: TGTGCCAGCAGCTTACAGGTTGCTTCCCTCTCCTACAATGAGCAGTTCTTC. Amino acids: CASSLQVASLSYNEQFF.

This clone was seen once. The V and J genes are TRBV27 and TRBJ1-1, with a possible D match to TRBD1 (5 bases). The CDR3 consists of 15 residues. Trimming removed 5 bases at V and 6 bases at J, with 19 bases between. Germline V gene data show CDR1 as MNHEY and CDR2 as SMNVEV (reference sequence). This CDR3 reads CASSPWGGGNSEAFF. In DNA, the CDR3 is TGTGCCAGCAGTCCATGGGGCGGGGGAAATTCTGAAGCTTTCTTT.

The chain links TRBV5-6 to TRBJ1-1; a possible D gene is TRBD1 (5 bases). There are 15 residues in the CDR3. The germline V gene encodes CDR1 SGHDT and CDR2 YYEEEE. V was pared by 5 bases and J by 6 bases, with 20 bases between. The DNA of the CDR3 is TGTGCCAGCAGTTTCATCTTAAAGGGGATCCCTGAAGCTTTCTTT. Encoded protein: CASSFILKGIPEAFF.

The V gene is TRBV10-2, the J gene TRBJ1-5; 8 positions agree with TRBD1. The V gene end was trimmed by 4 bases and the J gene end by 7 bases; junction bases not matched to a gene: 3. Germline lookup yields CDR1 WSHSY and CDR2 SAAADI. The CDR3 is 13 amino acids. CDR3 nucleotides: TGCGCCAGCAGTGGAGACAGGGGCCAGCCCCAGCATTTT. Protein: CASSGDRGQPQHF.

The chain uses TRBV30 and TRBJ2-7; D possibly corresponds to TRBD2 (5 bases). This CDR3 comprises 15 residues. The germline V and J ends were trimmed by 7 bases and 4 bases, with 23 bases remaining between them. The germline V gene encodes CDR1 GTSNPN and CDR2 SVGIG (reference sequence). The CDR3 loop reads CALQSAPGSVYEQYF. In nucleotides, the CDR3 is TGTGCCTTACAGTCGGCTCCTGGGAGTGTGTACGAGCAGTACTTC.

The V call is TRBV5-1, the J call TRBJ2-3, with 7 nucleotides matching TRBD1. V lost 2 bases, J lost 4 bases, and 10 bases stayed unmatched. From germline, CDR1 is SGHRS and CDR2 YFSETQ. This CDR3 has 16 residues. The CDR3 loop reads CASSFRTPQGSDTQYF. CDR3 nucleotides: TGCGCCAGCAGCTTCCGCACCCCACAGGGGTCAGATACGCAGTATTTT.